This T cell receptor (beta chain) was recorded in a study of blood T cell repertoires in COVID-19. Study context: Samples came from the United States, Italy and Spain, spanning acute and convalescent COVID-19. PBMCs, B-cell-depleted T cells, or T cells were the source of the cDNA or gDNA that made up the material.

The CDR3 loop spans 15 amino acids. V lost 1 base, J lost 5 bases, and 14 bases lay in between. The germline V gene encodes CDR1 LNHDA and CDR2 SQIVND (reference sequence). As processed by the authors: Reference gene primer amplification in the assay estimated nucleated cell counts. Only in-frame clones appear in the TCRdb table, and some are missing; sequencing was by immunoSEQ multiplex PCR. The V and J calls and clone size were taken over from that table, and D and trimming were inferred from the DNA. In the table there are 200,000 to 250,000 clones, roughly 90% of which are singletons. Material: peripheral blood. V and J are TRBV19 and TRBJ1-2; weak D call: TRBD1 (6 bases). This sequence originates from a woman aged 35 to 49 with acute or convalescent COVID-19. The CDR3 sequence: CASSIALDSRYGYTF. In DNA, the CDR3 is TGTGCCAGTAGTATAGCTTTGGACAGTCGGTATGGCTACACCTTC.